This T cell receptor (beta chain) was identified in a study of blood T cell repertoires in COVID-19. A note on this clone: The same CDR3 also results from other DNA sequences found in this sample.

Under the authors' procedure: The assay estimated nucleated cells by amplifying reference gene primers. The data were produced by immunoSEQ multiplex PCR, yet TCRdb's version contains in-frame clones alone and is incomplete. V and J calls and clone size are as listed in that table; D and trimming were resolved from the DNA. This table has 250,000 or so clones, more than 75% appearing once. Germline assignment: CDR1 SGHTA and CDR2 FQGNSA. Trimming took 0 bases from V and 0 from J, leaving 3 bases between them. The CDR3 consists of 13 residues. The TCR originated in a woman aged 18-29 years who had recovered from COVID-19. Sequenced: PBMCs or T cells enriched from blood (not recorded which). The V call is TRBV7-2, the J call TRBJ2-7; no firm D call. The CDR3 coding sequence is TGTGCCAGCAGCTTAGCCGTCTCCTACGAGCAGTACTTC. This encodes CASSLAVSYEQYF.